Shown below are 7 T cell receptor beta chains from a single sample sequenced in a study of Graves' ophthalmopathy and Graves' hyperthyroidism. The authors amplified TCR beta CDR3 regions from RNA transcripts. First-round RT-PCR used HTBI primers; second-round multiplex PCR followed. TCRdb re-called the multiplex PCR reads through MiXCR, storing one row per CDR3 protein. The table lists some 400,000 distinct CDR3 sequences, around 18% of them singletons. Sequencing was done on a sample of peripheral blood. The receptor set was obtained from a young woman with Graves' ophthalmopathy.

Many counts were recorded for this clonotype. The rearrangement joins TRBV19 to TRBJ1-2; D is perhaps TRBD1 (6 bases). Trimming cost V 2 bases and J 6 bases, with 22 bases left between them. Germline CDR1 and CDR2: LNHDA and SQIVND (reference sequence). This CDR3 is built from 17 residues. The CDR3 coding sequence is TGTGCCAGTAGTATACTAGGCGGGAACAGGGCTTTCAATGGCTACACCTTC. Protein: CASSILGGNRAFNGYTF.

This clonotype came up many times. The chain uses TRBV25-1 and TRBJ2-7, with no clear D. Germline CDR1 MGHDK, CDR2 SYGVNS. V gave up 2 bases and J gave up 2 bases, with 13 bases separating them. The CDR3 loop spans 15 amino acids. The CDR3 loop reads CASSETKGSAYEQYF. Here the CDR3 DNA reads TGTGCCAGCAGTGAAACTAAAGGTTCGGCCTACGAGCAGTACTTC.

The table lists this clonotype with many counts. The CDR3 spells CASSSDRVENIQYF. CDR3 in DNA: TGTGCCAGCAGCTCAGACAGGGTCGAAAACATTCAGTACTTC. The chain combines TRBV7-8 with TRBJ2-4; 7 nucleotides agree with TRBD1. CDR3 size: 14 residues. CDR1 and CDR2 (germline): SGHVS, FQNEAQ. The junction had 5 bases not matched to a gene; V was cut back by 4 bases and J by 5 bases. Looking up the rest from reference TRBV7-8 and TRBJ2-4 gives the full variable domain: GAGVSQSPRYKVAKRGQDVALRCDPISGHVSLFWYQQALGQGPEFLTYFQNEAQLDKSGLPSDRFFAERPEGSVSTLKIQRTQQEDSAVYLCASSSDRVENIQYFGAGTRLSVL.

This clonotype was seen many times. The genes are TRBV11-1 and TRBJ2-7, with 11 bases identical to TRBD1. The germline CDR1 and CDR2 sequences are SGHAT and FQDESV (reference sequence). The length of the CDR3 is 18 residues. Trimming removed 5 bases from V and 0 bases from J; junction bases left unmatched: 12. This CDR3 is CASSRGTGGPVGSYEQYF. The CDR3 nucleotides read TGTGCCAGCAGCCGTGGGACAGGGGGTCCGGTAGGCTCCTACGAGCAGTACTTC.

This clonotype was picked up many times. The chain uses TRBV7-2 and TRBJ2-7; 9 bases agree with TRBD1. Trimming at V came to 0 bases and at J to 2 bases, leaving 14 bases not matched to a gene. Germline V gene sequence: CDR1 SGHTA, CDR2 FQGNSA. The CDR3 length is 19 residues. In DNA, the CDR3 is TGTGCCAGCAGCTTAGCGGGGGGGGCGCCGTGGACAGGGGCCTACGAGCAGTACTTC. Translating it yields CASSLAGGAPWTGAYEQYF.

This clonotype has ten or more counts. V and J are TRBV6-1 and TRBJ2-4; perhaps TRBD2 as D (6 bases). V was trimmed by 5 bases and J by 0 bases, leaving 11 bases between them. The CDR3 length is 15 residues. Germline CDR1 and CDR2: MNHNS and SASEGT. The CDR3 spells CASSRWGEAKNIQYF. The CDR3 DNA reads TGTGCCAGCAGTCGGTGGGGGGAAGCCAAAAACATTCAGTACTTC.

This clonotype has at least ten counts. The gene calls are TRBV28 and TRBJ1-2; TRBD1 is a possible D gene (5 bases). Germline V gives CDR1 MDHEN, CDR2 SYDVKM. This CDR3 has 15 residues. V was trimmed by 6 bases and J by 7 bases, leaving 21 bases between them. The CDR3 loop is CASREGTSTRAGYTF. The CDR3 DNA sequence: TGTGCCAGCAGGGAAGGGACTTCTACCCGAGCTGGCTACACCTTC.